The entry below gives a single T cell receptor (beta chain) sequence along with its context. This table comes from immunoSEQ multiplex PCR, and its TCRdb copy is limited to in-frame clones, with some not included. The sample consists of around 450,000 clones, about 85% of them appearing once. Self-reported history from a screening survey and questionnaire set each donor's cohort. There are 17 residues in the CDR3. V shed 5 bases, J shed 0 bases, and the junction held 11 bases outside the gene matches. In germline, CDR1 is ENHRY, CDR2 SYGVKD. The data derive from a study of blood T cell repertoires in COVID-19.

Specimen: PBMCs or T cells enriched from blood (not recorded which). V gene TRBV10-3 combines with J gene TRBJ2-7; TRBD1 matches at 9 bases. The receptor's source is a woman in her late teens or twenties with acute COVID-19. The CDR3 here is CAISQIRGQGLSYEQYF. The CDR3 coding sequence is TGTGCCATCAGTCAGATACGGGGACAGGGCCTCTCCTACGAGCAGTACTTC.